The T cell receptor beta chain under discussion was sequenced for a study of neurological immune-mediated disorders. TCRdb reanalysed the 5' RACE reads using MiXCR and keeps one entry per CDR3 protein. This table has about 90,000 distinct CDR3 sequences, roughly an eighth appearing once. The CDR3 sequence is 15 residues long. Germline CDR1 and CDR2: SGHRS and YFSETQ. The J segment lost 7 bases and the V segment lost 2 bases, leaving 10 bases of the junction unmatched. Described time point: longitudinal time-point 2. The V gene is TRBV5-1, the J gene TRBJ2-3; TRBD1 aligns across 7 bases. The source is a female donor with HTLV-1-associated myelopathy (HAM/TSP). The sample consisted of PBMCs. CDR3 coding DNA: TGCGCCAGCAGCTTCTCAGGGGGACATTTCCATACGCAGTATTTT. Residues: CASSFSGGHFHTQYF.